What follows are 8 T cell receptor beta chains derived from one specimen sequenced in a study of shared clonotypes between healthy human individuals. The naive CD8 population came from CD45RO-negative cells selected for CCR7, without terminally differentiated effector memory CD45RA+ cells. The assay was immunoSEQ multiplex PCR, and TCRdb's table has in-frame clones only and misses some. The profile shows about 820,000 clones, around 92% of them singletons. Source material: naive CD8+ T cells sorted from blood. The receptors originated from a man under 40 in good health.

The chain has TRBV28 and TRBJ2-3; TRBD2 matches at 8 bases. V lost 6 bases, J lost 4 bases, and 15 bases stayed unmatched. Per germline, CDR1 MDHEN and CDR2 SYDVKM. The CDR3 consists of 17 residues. The CDR3 DNA sequence: TGTGCCAGCAGCTTTACTTACCCCCGGGAGGGCCCAGATACGCAGTATTTT. This translates into CASSFTYPREGPDTQYF.

V and J are TRBV2 and TRBJ2-5; TRBD1 is a possible D gene (5 bases). Germline CDR1 reads SNHLY; CDR2 reads FYNNEI. Trimming cost V 6 bases and J 3 bases, with 11 bases left between them. CDR3 size: 13 residues. DNA for the CDR3: TGTGCCAGCAGGCAGCAAGGGGAAGAGACCCAGTACTTC. This translates into CASRQQGEETQYF.

The chain has TRBV10-3 and TRBJ2-7; TRBD1 matches 12 bases. Germline V gene sequence: CDR1 ENHRY, CDR2 SYGVKD. V was pared by 4 bases and J by 0 bases, with 13 bases of the junction left unmatched. This CDR3 spans 19 amino acids. The CDR3 is CAISGRDRGQYPSSYEQYF. The CDR3 DNA reads TGTGCCATCAGTGGACGGGACAGGGGGCAATACCCCTCCTCCTACGAGCAGTACTTC.

The rearrangement joins TRBV2 to TRBJ2-7, with D hard to call. V was shortened by 3 bases and J by 4 bases, with 10 bases between the two germline ends. The germline V gene encodes CDR1 SNHLY and CDR2 FYNNEI. The CDR3 loop spans 13 amino acids. CDR3 bases: TGTGCCAGCAGTGAGTCCGCACAGTACGAGCAGTACTTC. Amino acid sequence: CASSESAQYEQYF.

In nucleotides, the CDR3 is TGTGCCAGCCCGAACCCTAATGGCTACACCTTC. Translated: CASPNPNGYTF. The chain couples TRBV21-1 to TRBJ1-2. TRBV21-1 is recorded as a pseudogene. This CDR3 spans 11 amino acids.

The genes are TRBV27 and TRBJ2-7; no clear D. Trimming pared 6 bases from V and 1 base from J, leaving 16 bases between. The CDR3 contains 15 residues. Per the germline V gene, CDR1 is MNHEY and CDR2 is SMNVEV (reference sequence). The CDR3 DNA reads as TGTGCCAGCAGGTTGACCGCTAGGTCGTCCTACGAGCAGTACTTC. Its translation: CASRLTARSSYEQYF.

The chain combines TRBV27 with TRBJ2-6; no clear D. CDR1 and CDR2 (germline): MNHEY, SMNVEV (reference sequence). The CDR3 is 19 amino acids. V was pared by 1 base and J by 0 bases, with 16 bases between. The CDR3 loop is CASSLFFDGRISGANVLTF. Here the CDR3 DNA reads TGTGCCAGCAGTTTATTCTTCGACGGGCGGATCTCTGGGGCCAACGTCCTGACTTTC.

The CDR3 is CAWRWTANTEAFF. For the CDR3, the DNA is TGTGCCTGGAGGTGGACAGCGAACACTGAAGCTTTCTTT. V and J are TRBV30 and TRBJ1-1; possibly TRBD1 for D (6 bases). V lost 3 bases and J 1 base, leaving 9 bases between the germline ends. Germline V CDR1 and CDR2: GTSNPN, SVGIG (reference sequence). This CDR3 comprises 13 residues.